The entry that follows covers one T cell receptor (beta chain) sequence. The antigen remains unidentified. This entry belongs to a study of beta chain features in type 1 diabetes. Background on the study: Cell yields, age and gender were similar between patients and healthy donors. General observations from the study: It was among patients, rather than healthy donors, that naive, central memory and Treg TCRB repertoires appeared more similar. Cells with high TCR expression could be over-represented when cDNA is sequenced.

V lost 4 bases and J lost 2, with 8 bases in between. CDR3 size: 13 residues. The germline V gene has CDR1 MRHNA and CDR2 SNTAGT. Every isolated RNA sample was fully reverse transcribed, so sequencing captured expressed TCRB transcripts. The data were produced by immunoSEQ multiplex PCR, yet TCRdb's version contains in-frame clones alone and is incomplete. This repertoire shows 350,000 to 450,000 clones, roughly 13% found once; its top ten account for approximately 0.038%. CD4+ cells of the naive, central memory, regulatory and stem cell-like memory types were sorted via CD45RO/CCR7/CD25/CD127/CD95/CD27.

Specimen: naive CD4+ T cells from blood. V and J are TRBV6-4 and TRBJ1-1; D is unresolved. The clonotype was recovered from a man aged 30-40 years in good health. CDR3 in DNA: TGTGCCAGCAGTGTCGGGCCAAACACTGAAGCTTTCTTT. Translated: CASSVGPNTEAFF.